Listed below are T cell receptor beta chains from one sample, sequenced in a study of read filtering for tumor transcriptome and immune sequencing. TCRdb fed the reads into MiXCR, producing one record per CDR3 protein. The data hold 5,000 to 6,500 distinct CDR3 sequences, with 23% observed a single time. Input material: a population of CD138-negative cells sorted from bone marrow. The receptors derive from a donor at least 40 years old with multiple myeloma. CDR3s include the opening cysteine and the closing phenylalanine or tryptophan. Each record gives: D gene, clone size, J gene, V gene, CDR3 protein, CDR3 DNA. A D gene is named only where the DNA matches it firmly. For some rows the clone size is stated as once, few or many, or as a class when expanded; others skip it.

- - TRBJ2-5 TRBV5-1 CASSLGVGSWEETQYF TGCGCCAGCAGCTTGGGGGTAGGCTCCTGGGAAGAGACCCAGTACTTC
- many TRBJ1-5 TRBV20-1 CSALHGSNQPQHF TGCAGTGCTCTACACGGTAGCAATCAGCCCCAGCATTTT
TRBD2 medium-sized TRBJ2-7 TRBV29-1 CSVAGSAGGSEQYF TGCAGCGTCGCCGGGTCAGCGGGAGGGAGCGAGCAGTACTTC
- many TRBJ1-1 TRBV27 CASSPEGEDTEAFF TGTGCCAGCAGCCCCGAGGGGGAGGACACTGAAGCTTTCTTT
- - TRBJ2-7 TRBV30 CAWSQGGGFEQYF TGTGCCTGGTCACAGGGGGGGGGGTTCGAGCAGTACTTC
- many TRBJ2-1 TRBV20-1 CSARERQKNEQFF TGCAGTGCTAGAGAAAGACAGAAGAATGAGCAGTTCTTC
TRBD2 many TRBJ2-3 TRBV5-1 CASSLGALAEAADTQYF TGCGCCAGCAGCTTGGGCGCGCTAGCGGAGGCGGCAGATACGCAGTATTTT
- many TRBJ1-1 TRBV20-1 CSARESTEAFF TGCAGTGCTCGCGAGTCCACTGAAGCTTTCTTT
TRBD2 - TRBJ2-2 TRBV12-3/TRBV12-4 CVSSHERGTTGELFF TGTGTCAGCAGTCATGAGCGGGGGACCACCGGGGAGCTGTTTTTT
- medium-sized TRBJ2-3 TRBV29-1 CSVGGFTDTQYF TGCAGCGTTGGCGGGTTCACAGATACGCAGTATTTT
- many TRBJ1-5 TRBV20-1 CSASRGPKQPQHF TGCAGTGCTAGTAGAGGGCCAAAGCAGCCCCAGCATTTT